This entry concerns a single T cell receptor (beta chain). Its antigen is not identified. The record originates from a study of T cells in Graves' hyperthyroidism and ophthalmopathy. Study conclusions and caveats: Ophthalmopathy was separated from stable hyperthyroidism by a 13 V-J model. Blood also held most thyroid clonotypes expanded beyond 0.001. Ophthalmopathy got predicted by the model a median roughly 6.4 months before its onset.

The CDR3 regions of TCR beta were amplified from RNA transcripts. The TCR CDR3 first-round RT-PCR relied on the HTBI primer set. TCRdb analysed the multiplex PCR reads with MiXCR anew, one entry per CDR3 protein. The sample records roughly 500,000 distinct CDR3 sequences, 11% to 15% being singletons. The CDR3 is 18 residues long. CDR1 and CDR2 (germline): ENHRY, SYGVKD. Unmatched junction bases numbered 21, after V lost 10 bases and J lost 3 bases. The V call is TRBV10-3, the J call TRBJ2-3; 8 nucleotides line up with TRBD2. The receptor's source is a woman aged 25 to 39 with Graves' hyperthyroidism that later progressed to Graves' ophthalmopathy. Material for sequencing was blood. CDR3 loop: CATRGAHAGGGRTDTQYF. The CDR3 DNA reads TGTGCCACCCGGGGGGCCCACGCGGGGGGTGGTCGGACAGATACGCAGTATTTT.